The 21 T cell receptor beta chains below were found in one sample sequenced in a study of blood T cell repertoires in COVID-19. Measured with immunoSEQ multiplex PCR; TCRdb has only the in-frame clones, and not every one. This sample has around 16,000 clones, with 85% to 90% found just once. Sequencing used peripheral blood. The origin of the receptors is a man aged 60 to 75 with acute or convalescent COVID-19.

The chain employs TRBV9 and TRBJ2-3; maybe TRBD2 (6 bases). The CDR3 totals 16 residues. Trimming stripped 4 bases from V and 0 bases from J, with 15 bases between. The germline CDR1 and CDR2 sequences are SGDLS and YYNGEE. The CDR3 region has the DNA TGTGCCAGCAGCTTAGGGACTCCCCCTAGCACAGATACGCAGTATTTT. Protein: CASSLGTPPSTDTQYF.

The CDR3 protein is CASSLSSGGLYEQYF. CDR3 nucleotide sequence: TGTGCCAGCAGCTTATCTAGCGGGGGTTTGTACGAGCAGTACTTC. V gene TRBV11-2 combines with J gene TRBJ2-7; 10 bases match TRBD2. The CDR3 loop spans 15 amino acids. V shed 2 bases and J 4 bases; nucleotides not matched to a gene: 5. The germline gives CDR1 SGHAT, CDR2 FQNNGV.

This chain joins TRBV28 and TRBJ2-4; 11 nucleotides agree with TRBD2. Germline CDR1 reads MDHEN; CDR2 reads SYDVKM. The CDR3 is 17 residues long. The J segment lost 9 bases and the V segment lost 4 bases, leaving 14 bases of the junction unmatched. CDR3 sequence: CASSSILAGEGGVIQYF. The CDR3 DNA sequence: TGTGCCAGCAGTTCCATACTAGCGGGAGAAGGTGGGGTCATTCAGTACTTC.

The genes are TRBV28 and TRBJ2-5; 8 bases line up with TRBD1. V was clipped by 6 bases and J by 4 bases; unmatched bases: 7. The CDR3 consists of 14 residues. CDR1 and CDR2 from the germline V gene are MDHEN and SYDVKM. This CDR3 reads CASSGRGRGETQYF. The DNA for the CDR3 is TGTGCCAGCAGCGGCAGGGGGCGAGGAGAGACCCAGTACTTC.

The chain recombines TRBV6-1 with TRBJ1-2; unclear D gene. Trimming removed 2 bases from V and 4 bases from J, with 11 bases in between. Per the germline V gene, CDR1 is MNHNS and CDR2 is SASEGT. CDR3 size: 14 residues. In DNA, the CDR3 is TGTGCCAGCAGTGAACATAAAATCGGCTATGGCTACACCTTC. This encodes CASSEHKIGYGYTF.

V usage is TRBV5-1 and J usage is TRBJ2-3, with D maybe TRBD1 (6 bases). V lost 4 bases and J lost 2, with 20 bases in between. CDR3 length: 17 amino acids. Germline V CDR1 and CDR2: SGHRS, YFSETQ. The CDR3 sequence is CASSPTGIGQLTDTQYF. CDR3 DNA: TGCGCCAGCAGCCCAACGGGGATCGGACAGCTCACAGATACGCAGTATTTT.

The gene calls are TRBV2 and TRBJ2-3, with D unresolved. The CDR3 is 13 residues long. CDR1 is SNHLY and CDR2 is FYNNEI in the germline V gene. Trimming pared 0 bases from V and 7 bases from J, leaving 8 bases between. The CDR3 sequence is CASSEARLHTQYF. For the CDR3, the DNA is TGTGCCAGCAGTGAAGCGAGGCTACATACGCAGTATTTT.

V is TRBV7-9 and J is TRBJ2-7; D unresolved. V lost 1 base, J lost 6 bases, and 7 bases lay in between. The CDR3 length is 12 residues. Germline CDR1 and CDR2: SEHNR and FQNEAQ (reference sequence). Here the CDR3 reads CASSLDHSEQYF. The CDR3 nucleotides are TGTGCCAGCAGCTTAGACCACAGCGAGCAGTACTTC.

This clone was found once. V and J are TRBV2 and TRBJ2-2; 9 nucleotides align to TRBD2. This CDR3 spans 15 amino acids. The V and J ends lost 4 bases and 5 bases, in that order; junction bases with no gene match: 5. The germline V gene encodes CDR1 SNHLY and CDR2 FYNNEI. CDR3: CASSVDSGRTGELFF. In nucleotides, the CDR3 is TGTGCCAGCAGTGTCGACAGCGGGAGGACCGGGGAGCTGTTTTTT.

This chain connects TRBV5-1 to TRBJ1-6, with TRBD1 as a possible D gene (6 bases). Trimming removed 5 bases from V and 1 base from J, with 13 bases in between. CDR1 SGHRS and CDR2 YFSETQ come from the germline V gene. The CDR3 consists of 16 residues. The DNA of the CDR3 is TGCGCCAGCAGTTATACAGGGTTGTCCTATAATTCACCCCTCCACTTT. Translated: CASSYTGLSYNSPLHF. The full variable domain, in which reference TRBV5-1 and TRBJ1-6 provide the parts outside the CDR3, is KAGVTQTPRYLIKTRGQQVTLSCSPISGHRSVSWYQQTPGQGLQFLFEYFSETQRNKGNFPGRFSGRQFSNSRSEMNVSTLELGDSALYLCASSYTGLSYNSPLHFGNGTRLTVT.

The J gene is TRBJ1-5, the V gene TRBV28, with 7 bases aligning to TRBD1. CDR3 size: 16 residues. Germline-derived CDR1 and CDR2 are MDHEN and SYDVKM. With V trimmed by 3 bases and J by 2 bases, 7 bases remained unmatched. CDR3: CASSLTTGVGNQPQHF. CDR3 nucleotide sequence: TGTGCCAGCAGTTTGACCACAGGGGTTGGCAATCAGCCCCAGCATTTT.

The gene calls are TRBV19 and TRBJ1-1; 9 nucleotides agree with TRBD1. Trimming cost V 4 bases and J 4 bases; bases outside gene matches: 10. The germline V gene has CDR1 LNHDA and CDR2 SQIVND (reference sequence). This CDR3 contains 16 residues. CDR3 region: CASSTSGQGRGTEAFF. CDR3 coding DNA: TGTGCCAGTAGTACCTCGGGACAGGGTAGGGGCACTGAAGCTTTCTTT.

The genes are TRBV9 and TRBJ2-3; a weak D match, TRBD2 (7 bases). Trimming pared 7 bases from V and 4 bases from J, leaving 16 bases between. The length of the CDR3 is 14 residues. CDR1 SGDLS and CDR2 YYNGEE come from the germline V gene. The CDR3 loop is CASSLGGVADTQYF. Written as DNA, the CDR3 is TGTGCCAGCTCCCTAGGGGGGGTAGCAGATACGCAGTATTTT. The entire variable domain, with the rest obtained from reference TRBV9 and TRBJ2-3, is as follows: DSGVTQTPKHLITATGQRVTLRCSPRSGDLSVYWYQQSLDQGLQFLIQYYNGEERAKGNILERFSAQQFPDLHSELNLSSLELGDSALYFCASSLGGVADTQYFGPGTRLTVL.

The sample holds a few counts of this clone. This chain links TRBV3-1 (or the pseudogene TRBV3-2) with TRBJ2-7, with D maybe TRBD2 (7 bases). CDR3 length: 15 residues. The germline gives CDR1 LGHDT, CDR2 YNNKEL (reference sequence). The V end lost 1 base, the J end lost 5 bases, and 15 bases lay between the germline ends. CDR3 in DNA: TGTGCCAGCAGCCAAGTGGGAGGGGGGGCCCACGAGCAGTACTTC. Translation gives CASSQVGGGAHEQYF.

V and J are TRBV28 and TRBJ2-1, with D possibly TRBD2 on 6 matching bases. CDR1 is MDHEN and CDR2 is SYDVKM in the germline V gene. The CDR3 covers 12 residues. CDR3 in amino acids: CVIRAGGNEQFF. The CDR3 nucleotides are TGTGTCATCAGGGCTGGGGGGAATGAGCAGTTCTTC.

J is TRBJ2-4 and V is TRBV7-6, with D possibly TRBD2 on 6 matching bases. The germline V gene has CDR1 SGHVS and CDR2 FNYEAQ. V lost 2 bases to trimming and J lost 0 bases, with 20 bases between them. CDR3 length: 19 residues. The chain's CDR3 is CASSLQIAEGALAKNIQYF. DNA for the CDR3: TGTGCCAGCAGCTTACAGATAGCGGAGGGAGCCCTAGCCAAAAACATTCAGTACTTC.

The rearrangement joins TRBV24-1 to TRBJ2-2; weak D call: TRBD2 (6 bases). This CDR3 has 14 residues. CDR1 and CDR2 from the germline V gene are KGHDR and SFDVKD. The V gene lost 5 bases and the J gene lost 6 bases, with 12 bases spanning the gap. CDR3 nucleotide sequence: TGTGCCACCAGTGGTCAGAGGGAGGCCGGGGAGCTGTTTTTT. Protein: CATSGQREAGELFF.

J is TRBJ2-2 and V is TRBV3-1 (or the pseudogene TRBV3-2); D unclear. The CDR3 has 13 amino acids. Germline V gene data show CDR1 as LGHDT and CDR2 as YNNKEL (reference sequence). Trimming shortened V by 1 base and J by 5 bases, and 5 bases separated the two germline ends. CDR3 nucleotide sequence: TGTGCCAGCAGCCAAGCCCCGACCGGGGAGCTGTTTTTT. Its protein is CASSQAPTGELFF.

The CDR3 sequence is CASSPSRTAYNEQFF. DNA for the CDR3: TGTGCCAGCAGCCCCTCCCGGACAGCTTACAATGAGCAGTTCTTC. This chain connects TRBV11-2 to TRBJ2-1; D perhaps matches TRBD1 (6 bases). Trimming removed 5 bases from V and 4 bases from J, with 15 bases in between. Germline V gene sequence: CDR1 SGHAT, CDR2 FQNNGV. The CDR3 spans 15 residues.

The rearrangement links TRBV6-5 to TRBJ1-2; tentatively, D is TRBD1 (5 bases). The CDR3 spans 13 residues. V was shortened by 3 bases and J by 6 bases, with 11 bases between the two germline ends. The germline CDR1 and CDR2 sequences are MNHEY and SVGAGI. CDR3 sequence: CASSYSVRDGYTF. DNA for the CDR3: TGTGCCAGCAGTTATTCGGTCAGGGATGGCTACACCTTC.

The CDR3 nucleotides read TGTGCCAGCAGTTACAGCGGAGACACTGAAGCTTTCTTT. This codes for CASSYSGDTEAFF. This chain connects TRBV28 to TRBJ1-1; D remains unclear. Between the trimmed V and J ends, which lost 4 bases and 3 bases, there was a span of 9 bases. CDR1 MDHEN and CDR2 SYDVKM come from the germline V gene. The CDR3 loop spans 13 amino acids.